A single sample gave rise to the 20 T cell receptor beta chains below, sequenced in a study of blood T cell repertoires in COVID-19. The table came from immunoSEQ multiplex PCR; TCRdb's copy has only in-frame clones and leaves some out. The sample has 150,000 to 180,000 clones, roughly nine tenths seen once. Sample: peripheral blood. The receptor set was obtained from a man in his fifties with acute or convalescent COVID-19.

This chain links TRBV11-1 with TRBJ2-1; 7 positions match TRBD1. With V trimmed by 3 bases and J by 8 bases, 13 bases remained unmatched. Germline V gene sequence: CDR1 SGHAT, CDR2 FQDESV (reference sequence). The CDR3 covers 16 residues. The CDR3 loop reads CASSLGYLTGVDEQFF. The CDR3 DNA follows: TGTGCCAGCAGCTTGGGGTATCTTACAGGGGTCGATGAGCAGTTCTTC.

V and J are TRBV9 and TRBJ2-2; perhaps TRBD2 as D (6 bases). V dropped 2 bases and J dropped 1 base, with 15 bases sitting between them. The CDR3 extends over 17 amino acids. Germline-derived CDR1 and CDR2 are SGDLS and YYNGEE. In DNA form, the CDR3 reads TGTGCCAGCAGCGTCCATACGACTAGGGAGAACACCGGGGAGCTGTTTTTT. Translated: CASSVHTTRENTGELFF. Combining the CDR3 with reference TRBV9 and TRBJ2-2 gives the whole variable domain DSGVTQTPKHLITATGQRVTLRCSPRSGDLSVYWYQQSLDQGLQFLIQYYNGEERAKGNILERFSAQQFPDLHSELNLSSLELGDSALYFCASSVHTTRENTGELFFGEGSRLTVL.

The chain joins TRBV19 to TRBJ2-3; a weak D match, TRBD1 (6 bases). Looked up from germline, CDR1 is LNHDA and CDR2 is SQIVND (reference sequence). The CDR3 covers 13 residues. The ends were cut back, 7 bases at V and 1 base at J, with 9 bases in the middle. CDR3: CASNRDGTDTQYF. As DNA, the CDR3 is TGTGCCAGTAACAGGGACGGCACAGATACGCAGTATTTT.

The chain carries TRBV7-3 and TRBJ2-2; the D is unclear. Germline loops: CDR1 SGHTA, CDR2 FQGTGA. Trimming took 5 bases from V and 0 from J, leaving 7 bases between them. The CDR3 is 14 residues long. The CDR3 nucleotides are TGTGCCAGCAGCCCCTCCGCGAACACCGGGGAGCTGTTTTTT. Its protein is CASSPSANTGELFF.

The chain joins TRBV2 to TRBJ2-3; weak D call: TRBD2 (6 bases). The V gene's germline CDR1 is SNHLY and CDR2 FYNNEI. The CDR3 is 14 residues long. Trimming removed 0 bases from V and 9 bases from J, with 13 bases in between. The DNA of the CDR3 is TGTGCCAGCAGTGAAGCGGTTCTCCGGGGGACGCAGTATTTT. This codes for CASSEAVLRGTQYF. Full variable domain (rest looked up from reference TRBV2 and TRBJ2-3): EPEVTQTPSHQVTQMGQEVILRCVPISNHLYFYWYRQILGQKVEFLVSFYNNEISEKSEIFDDQFSVERPDGSNFTLKIRSTKLEDSAMYFCASSEAVLRGTQYFGPGTRLTVL.

The chain recombines TRBV7-2 with TRBJ1-1; TRBD1 aligns across 8 bases. V lost 5 bases to trimming and J lost 4 bases; unmatched junction nucleotides: 6. The V gene's germline CDR1 is SGHTA and CDR2 FQGNSA. This CDR3 contains 14 residues. CDR3 protein: CASSPGGRGTEAFF. In DNA form, the CDR3 reads TGTGCCAGCAGCCCAGGGGGCAGGGGCACTGAAGCTTTCTTT.

The CDR3 DNA reads TGTGCCAGCAAGAAGGGGCTAGCGGGCACAGATACGCAGTATTTT. Translating it yields CASKKGLAGTDTQYF. The chain joins TRBV27 to TRBJ2-3; 7 bases map to TRBD2. This CDR3 has 15 residues. V lost 7 bases, J lost 1 base, and 8 bases stayed unmatched. Germline V gives CDR1 MNHEY, CDR2 SMNVEV (reference sequence).

This chain connects TRBV7-2 to TRBJ2-7; the match to TRBD2 covers 12 bases. CDR1 is SGHTA, CDR2 FQGNSA, per germline. This CDR3 contains 15 residues. V was clipped by 1 base and J by 4 bases; unmatched bases: 2. CDR3 protein: CASSLGTSGKYEQYF. CDR3 coding DNA: TGTGCCAGCAGCTTAGGGACTAGCGGGAAGTACGAGCAGTACTTC. Complete variable domain (other parts from reference TRBV7-2 and TRBJ2-7): GAGVSQSPSNKVTEKGKDVELRCDPISGHTALYWYRQSLGQGLEFLIYFQGNSAPDKSGLPSDRFSAERTGGSVSTLTIQRTQQEDSAVYLCASSLGTSGKYEQYFGPGTRLTVT.

This chain joins TRBV9 and TRBJ2-1; maybe TRBD2 (6 bases). The CDR3 extends over 14 amino acids. V dropped 3 bases and J dropped 5 bases, with 12 bases sitting between them. Germline lookup yields CDR1 SGDLS and CDR2 YYNGEE. The CDR3, as DNA: TGTGCCAGCAGCGCCGGGACTCAGGACAATGAGCAGTTCTTC. Encoded protein: CASSAGTQDNEQFF. Filled out from reference TRBV9 and TRBJ2-1, the complete variable domain reads DSGVTQTPKHLITATGQRVTLRCSPRSGDLSVYWYQQSLDQGLQFLIQYYNGEERAKGNILERFSAQQFPDLHSELNLSSLELGDSALYFCASSAGTQDNEQFFGPGTRLTVL.

The chain recombines TRBV5-6 with TRBJ2-1; 11 nucleotides agree with TRBD1. The CDR3 is 16 amino acids. CDR1 SGHDT and CDR2 YYEEEE come from the germline V gene. Trimming at V came to 2 bases and at J to 7 bases, leaving 8 bases not matched to a gene. The CDR3 here is CASSFLDRGRSNEQFF. Here the CDR3 DNA reads TGTGCCAGCAGCTTTTTGGACAGGGGGCGATCGAATGAGCAGTTCTTC.

This clone turned up a few times. The chain recombines TRBV5-1 with TRBJ2-1; possibly TRBD2 for D (6 bases). V was trimmed by 0 bases and J by 0 bases, leaving 10 bases between them. CDR3 size: 16 residues. Germline CDR1 and CDR2: SGHRS and YFSETQ. CDR3 DNA sequence: TGCGCCAGCAGCTTGGGCGGGGCCCACTCCTACAATGAGCAGTTCTTC. It yields the protein CASSLGGAHSYNEQFF.

This chain uses TRBV29-1 with TRBJ2-1; 7 positions agree with TRBD2. Germline CDR1 and CDR2: SQVTM and ANQGSEA. The CDR3 runs to 14 residues. V trimming: 8 bases; J trimming: 6 bases; junction bases outside the gene matches: 13. Here the CDR3 DNA reads TGCAGCTTAGGGTCGCTAGCGGAACCCAATGAGCAGTTCTTC. Translating gives CSLGSLAEPNEQFF.

This chain connects TRBV19 to TRBJ2-7; D ambiguous. Trimming cost V 3 bases and J 5 bases, with 11 bases left between them. Germline loops: CDR1 LNHDA, CDR2 SQIVND (reference sequence). The CDR3 spans 13 residues. The CDR3 DNA reads as TGTGCCAGTAGTATGGGCAGTCCTAACGAGCAGTACTTC. This sequence encodes CASSMGSPNEQYF.

V and J are TRBV6-5 and TRBJ2-7; no firm D call. Germline-derived CDR1 and CDR2 are MNHEY and SVGAGI. V dropped 7 bases and J dropped 1 base, with 11 bases sitting between them. The CDR3 length is 13 residues. CDR3 amino acids: CASIDRSSYEQYF. CDR3 coding DNA: TGTGCCAGCATAGATAGATCTTCCTACGAGCAGTACTTC.

The chain recombines TRBV3-1 (or the pseudogene TRBV3-2) with TRBJ2-3; 15 nucleotides match TRBD2. There are 17 residues in the CDR3. Germline V CDR1 and CDR2: LGHDT, YNNKEL (reference sequence). J was trimmed by 2 bases and V by 4 bases; bases with no gene match: 4. This chain's CDR3 is CASSPGTSGGFTDTQYF. CDR3 sequence (DNA): TGTGCCAGCAGCCCCGGGACTAGCGGGGGGTTCACAGATACGCAGTATTTT.

The chain is built from TRBV7-6 and TRBJ2-7; TRBD1 matches 9 bases. V lost 4 bases to trimming and J lost 2 bases; unmatched junction nucleotides: 6. Germline assignment: CDR1 SGHVS and CDR2 FNYEAQ. CDR3 length equals 15 residues. The CDR3 protein is CASSSGTGPTYEQYF. The DNA of the CDR3 is TGTGCCAGCAGCTCTGGGACAGGGCCGACCTACGAGCAGTACTTC.

The chain employs TRBV10-2 and TRBJ2-1; D is perhaps TRBD1 (6 bases). V lost 6 bases and J lost 5, with 14 bases in between. Germline V gives CDR1 WSHSY, CDR2 SAAADI. The CDR3 runs to 14 residues. Here the CDR3 DNA reads TGCGCCAGCAGGGGGGCGGACGGAGACAATGAGCAGTTCTTC. Translation gives CASRGADGDNEQFF.

V and J are TRBV4-1 and TRBJ2-3, with 15 bases aligning to TRBD2. Germline loops: CDR1 MGHRA, CDR2 YSYEKL. This CDR3 has 17 residues. V shed 5 bases, J shed 2 bases, and the junction held 5 bases outside the gene matches. CDR3 nucleotide sequence: TGCGCCAGCAGCACCCGGACTAGCGGGAGGGTCACAGATACGCAGTATTTT. This translates into CASSTRTSGRVTDTQYF.

The chain is built from TRBV30 and TRBJ1-2; 8 bases fit TRBD1. The germline V gene has CDR1 GTSNPN and CDR2 SVGIG (reference sequence). CDR3 size: 13 residues. As DNA, the CDR3 is TGTGCTGGGACGCATGACAGGGGCTATGGCTACACCTTC. Translating it yields CAGTHDRGYGYTF.

The chain links TRBV11-2 to TRBJ2-3; D is ambiguous. Trimming stripped 4 bases from V and 2 bases from J, with 4 bases between. CDR1 SGHAT and CDR2 FQNNGV come from the germline V gene. The CDR3 length is 12 residues. CDR3: CASSSITDTQYF. DNA for the CDR3: TGTGCCAGCAGCTCAATCACAGATACGCAGTATTTT.